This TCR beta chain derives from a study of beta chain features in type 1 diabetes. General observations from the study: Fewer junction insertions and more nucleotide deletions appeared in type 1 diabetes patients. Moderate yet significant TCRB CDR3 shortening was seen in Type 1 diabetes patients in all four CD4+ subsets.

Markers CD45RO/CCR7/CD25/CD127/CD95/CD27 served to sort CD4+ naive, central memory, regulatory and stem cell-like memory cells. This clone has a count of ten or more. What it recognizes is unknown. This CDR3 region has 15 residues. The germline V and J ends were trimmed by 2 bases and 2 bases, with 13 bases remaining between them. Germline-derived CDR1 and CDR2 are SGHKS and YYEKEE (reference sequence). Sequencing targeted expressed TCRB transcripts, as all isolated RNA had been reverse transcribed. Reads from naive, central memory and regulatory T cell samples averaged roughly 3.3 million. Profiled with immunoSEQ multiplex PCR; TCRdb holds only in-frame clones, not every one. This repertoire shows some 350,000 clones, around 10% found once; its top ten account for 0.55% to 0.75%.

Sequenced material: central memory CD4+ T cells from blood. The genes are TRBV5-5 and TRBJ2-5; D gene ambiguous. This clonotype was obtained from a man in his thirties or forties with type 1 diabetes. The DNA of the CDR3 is TGTGCCAGCAGCTTTAACAGCCCGACGCAAGAGACCCAGTACTTC. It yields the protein CASSFNSPTQETQYF.